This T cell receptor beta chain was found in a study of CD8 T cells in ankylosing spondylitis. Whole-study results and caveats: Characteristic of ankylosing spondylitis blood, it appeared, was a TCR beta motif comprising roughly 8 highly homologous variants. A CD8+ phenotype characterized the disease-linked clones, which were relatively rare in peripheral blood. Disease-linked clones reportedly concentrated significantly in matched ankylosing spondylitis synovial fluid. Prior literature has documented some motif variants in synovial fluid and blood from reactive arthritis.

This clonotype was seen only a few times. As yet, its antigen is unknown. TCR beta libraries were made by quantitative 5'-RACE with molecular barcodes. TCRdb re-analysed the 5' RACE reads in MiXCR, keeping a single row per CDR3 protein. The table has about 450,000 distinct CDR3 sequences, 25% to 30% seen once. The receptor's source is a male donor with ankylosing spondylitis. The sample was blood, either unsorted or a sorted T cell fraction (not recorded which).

CDR3 protein: CSASSRRERDETQYF. The CDR3 DNA reads TGCAGTGCAAGCTCAAGGAGGGAGAGGGATGAGACCCAGTACTTC. This rearrangement joins TRBV20-1 to TRBJ2-5; the D gene is possibly TRBD2 (6 bases). Looked up from germline, CDR1 is DFQATT and CDR2 is SNEGSKA (reference sequence). With 6 bases removed from V and 5 bases from J, the gap between germline ends came to 22 bases. The CDR3 extends over 15 amino acids.